Ten or more counts support the clone carrying this T cell receptor beta chain. Its specificity is unknown. The data were obtained in a study of CD8 T cells in ankylosing spondylitis. Findings and caveats of the study: There were earlier reports of some motif variants in reactive arthritis synovial fluid and blood. The clones that were linked to disease were reported to be significantly enriched in matched synovial fluid samples from ankylosing spondylitis patients. A motif of 7 to 9 highly homologous TCR beta variants was seen as apparently characteristic of ankylosing spondylitis blood.

This CDR3 contains 15 residues. CDR1 is KGHSH and CDR2 is LQKENI in the germline V gene. V was cut by 8 bases and J by 2 bases, with 15 bases left in between. Each CDR3 protein is one row after TCRdb ran MiXCR on the 5' RACE reads. The sample comprises about 500,000 distinct CDR3 sequences, over 9.5% of which are singletons, and over 6.5% rests with the top ten. The clonotype was recovered from a male donor with ankylosing spondylitis. The sequenced sample was blood, either unsorted or a sorted T cell fraction (not recorded which). The chain couples TRBV18 to TRBJ2-2; a possible D gene is TRBD1 (6 bases). CDR3 loop: CASSPRTANTGELFF. The CDR3 DNA reads TGTGCCAGCAGCCCCAGGACAGCTAACACCGGGGAGCTGTTTTTT.